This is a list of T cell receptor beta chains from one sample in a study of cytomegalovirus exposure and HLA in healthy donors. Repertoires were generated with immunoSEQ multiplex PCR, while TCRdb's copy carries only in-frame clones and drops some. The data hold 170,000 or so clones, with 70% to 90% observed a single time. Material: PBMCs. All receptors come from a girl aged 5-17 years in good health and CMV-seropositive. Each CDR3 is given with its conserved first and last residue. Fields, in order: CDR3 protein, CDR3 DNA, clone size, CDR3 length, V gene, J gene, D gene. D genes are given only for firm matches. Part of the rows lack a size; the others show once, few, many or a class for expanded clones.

CDR3aa: CASSLGQGSSPLHF; CDR3nt: TGCGCCAGCAGCTTGGGACAGGGATCCTCACCCCTCCACTTT; abundance: few; len: 14; v_gene: TRBV5-1; j_gene: TRBJ1-6; d_gene: TRBD1
CDR3aa: CASSSLPDRKTGMGGNTIYF; CDR3nt: TGTGCCAGCAGTTCCCTTCCCGATAGGAAGACAGGGATGGGGGGAAACACCATATATTTT; abundance: few; len: 20; v_gene: TRBV6-9; j_gene: TRBJ1-3; d_gene: TRBD1
CDR3aa: CASSEPGSEAFF; CDR3nt: TGTGCCAGCAGTGAACCAGGGTCCGAAGCTTTCTTT; abundance: NA; len: 12; v_gene: TRBV6-1; j_gene: TRBJ1-1; d_gene: NA
CDR3aa: CASSLARTGGQHEQYF; CDR3nt: TGTGCCAGCAGCTTGGCTAGGACAGGGGGACAACACGAGCAGTACTTC; abundance: NA; len: 16; v_gene: TRBV5-4; j_gene: TRBJ2-7; d_gene: TRBD1
CDR3aa: CASSLDGNPNTEAFF; CDR3nt: TGTGCCAGCAGCTTAGACGGGAACCCGAACACTGAAGCTTTCTTT; abundance: NA; len: 15; v_gene: TRBV7-2; j_gene: TRBJ1-1; d_gene: NA
CDR3aa: CASSQIRGDLGNTEAFF; CDR3nt: TGCGCCAGCAGCCAGATTCGGGGGGATCTGGGGAACACTGAAGCTTTCTTT; abundance: few; len: 17; v_gene: TRBV4-1; j_gene: TRBJ1-1; d_gene: NA
CDR3aa: CATSSDPGGIYNEQFF; CDR3nt: TGTGCCACCAGCAGTGACCCAGGGGGGATCTACAATGAGCAGTTCTTC; abundance: once; len: 16; v_gene: TRBV15; j_gene: TRBJ2-1; d_gene: NA
CDR3aa: CASSDSGGVPISYNGQFF; CDR3nt: TGTGCCAGCAGTGATTCAGGGGGCGTCCCTATCTCCTACAATGGGCAGTTCTTC; abundance: NA; len: 18; v_gene: TRBV6-4; j_gene: TRBJ2-1; d_gene: TRBD1
CDR3aa: CASSLGPQGNYGYTF; CDR3nt: TGTGCCAGCAGCTTAGGTCCCCAGGGGAACTATGGCTACACCTTC; abundance: once; len: 15; v_gene: TRBV11-3; j_gene: TRBJ1-2; d_gene: NA
CDR3aa: CASSLGLGYNEQFF; CDR3nt: TGTGCCAGCAGCTTAGGGCTAGGCTACAATGAGCAGTTCTTC; abundance: NA; len: 14; v_gene: TRBV7-2; j_gene: TRBJ2-1; d_gene: NA